This entry describes one T cell receptor beta chain. Its specificity is unknown. The entry originates in a study of identifying expanded T cells in peripheral blood. Whole-study findings and limits: Differentially abundant clones: 0.95 to 1.5 between replicates, 16.4 at approximately 14 days, less than 20 at four.

The method was immunoSEQ multiplex PCR; TCRdb's version includes in-frame clones alone and lacks a portion of them. The table includes around 100,000 clones, roughly 89% detected once. CDR1 and CDR2 (germline): ENHRY, SYGVKD. Trimming cost V 0 bases and J 5 bases, with 10 bases left between them. The CDR3 totals 14 residues. During the collection period, no donor immune events like infections were recorded. The source material was blood. This chain uses TRBV10-3 with TRBJ1-1; D is ambiguous. This sequence originates from a person aged 18 to 75 in good health. The CDR3 region is CAISESMLRTEAFF. The CDR3 DNA is TGTGCCATCAGTGAGTCGATGCTCAGGACTGAAGCTTTCTTT.